The subject of this entry is one T cell receptor (beta chain). Antigen unknown. This entry comes from a study of beta chain features in type 1 diabetes. Study as a whole: In age, gender and cell yields, patients were similar to healthy donors. Regarding the study as a whole: In every one of the four CD4+ subsets, TCRB CDR3s were moderately but significantly shorter in Type 1 diabetes patients.

The isolated RNA, all of it, was reverse transcribed, so expressed TCRB transcripts were what got sequenced. Some clones are missing from TCRdb's copy, which holds only in-frame ones; the method was immunoSEQ multiplex PCR. The data show nearly 350,000 clones, around 8.5% seen once. From germline, CDR1 is LNHDA and CDR2 SQIVND (reference sequence). The CDR3 runs to 16 residues. Trimming pared 3 bases from V and 4 bases from J, leaving 16 bases between. Sequenced input: central memory CD4+ T cells from blood. The chain joins TRBV19 to TRBJ1-3; possibly TRBD1 for D (5 bases). The clonotype originates from a man younger than 40 with type 1 diabetes. As DNA, the CDR3 is TGTGCCAGTAGTATCGCATCAACAGGAGTCGGAAACACCATATATTTT. As protein: CASSIASTGVGNTIYF.